Below, 17 T cell receptor beta chains from the same sample are listed, as sequenced in a study of T cell repertoires in cytomegalovirus infection. TCRdb ran MiXCR on the reads and lists one entry per CDR3 protein. Found here are about 47,000 distinct CDR3 sequences, approximately 19% of them singletons; the top ten hold roughly 50%. Antigen specificity for these receptors is unknown. The specimen was CD8+ T cells from cultured PBMCs, collected from culture after CMV antigen stimulation. The receptors were sampled from a human donor in good health (CMV status not recorded). Some clones in this sample may be carry-over from other donors' samples.

The CDR3, as DNA: TGTGCCAGCAGTGAACGGGCTAGCGGGAGCCTCATCCAAGAGACCCAGTACTTC. Encoded protein: CASSERASGSLIQETQYF. The chain employs TRBV2 and TRBJ2-5; 10 bases line up with TRBD2. CDR3 length: 18 residues. Germline V gene lookup returns CDR1 SNHLY and CDR2 FYNNEI. With 2 bases clipped from V and 1 base from J, the junction kept 10 bases outside the gene matches.

Many counts were recorded for this clonotype. The J gene is TRBJ1-1, the V gene TRBV7-8, with D hard to call. Trimming took off 3 bases at V and 4 bases at J, with 9 bases between the two ends. The CDR3 is made up of 13 amino acids. The germline gives CDR1 SGHVS, CDR2 FQNEAQ. Here the CDR3 reads CASSFGEVTEAFF. The CDR3 bases are TGTGCCAGCAGCTTCGGGGAGGTCACTGAAGCTTTCTTT.

This clonotype was seen at least ten times. The V and J genes are TRBV28 and TRBJ2-2, with TRBD2 matching 7 bases. CDR1 is MDHEN, CDR2 SYDVKM, per germline. V lost 5 bases, J lost 1 base, and 13 bases stayed unmatched. The CDR3 covers 18 residues. CDR3 loop: CASSGGLTSAGNTGELFF. DNA of the CDR3: TGTGCCAGCAGTGGAGGACTTACTAGCGCGGGGAACACCGGGGAGCTGTTTTTT.

The rearrangement joins TRBV6-2 or TRBV6-3 to TRBJ2-3; 15 bases fit TRBD2. The CDR3 length is 18 residues. Losses at the gene ends were 5 bases for V and 3 bases for J; bases not matched to a gene: 9. Germline values: CDR1 MNHEY, CDR2 SVGEGT. The CDR3 nucleotides read TGTGCCAGCAGTACCTGGACTAGCGGGGGGGAGAGAACAGATACGCAGTATTTT. As protein: CASSTWTSGGERTDTQYF.

The chain uses TRBV19 and TRBJ2-1, with 9 bases lining up with TRBD1. Looked up from germline, CDR1 is LNHDA and CDR2 is SQIVND (reference sequence). The CDR3 is made up of 12 amino acids. Losses at the gene ends were 7 bases for V and 8 bases for J; bases not matched to a gene: 3. The CDR3 sequence: CASMDRGDEQFF. The CDR3 DNA reads as TGTGCCAGTATGGACAGGGGCGATGAGCAGTTCTTC.

This clonotype was counted ten times or more. This rearrangement joins TRBV27 to TRBJ2-3; TRBD2 matches 11 bases. V lost 3 bases and J lost 5; bases outside the gene matches: 1. In germline, CDR1 is MNHEY, CDR2 SMNVEV (reference sequence). CDR3 length: 14 residues. For the CDR3, the DNA is TGTGCCAGCAGTTTTAGCGGGGGGGAAGATACGCAGTATTTT. This translates into CASSFSGGEDTQYF.

This clonotype was detected many times. The rearrangement joins TRBV6-2 or TRBV6-3 to TRBJ2-7; D is unclear. The V and J ends lost 4 bases and 3 bases respectively, with 13 bases between them. The germline V gene has CDR1 MNHEY and CDR2 SVGEGT. The CDR3 sequence is 14 residues long. This CDR3 reads CASSSPEKLYEQYF. The CDR3 DNA follows: TGTGCCAGCAGTTCCCCGGAAAAGCTCTACGAGCAGTACTTC.

This clonotype showed up just a few times. V is TRBV20-1 and J is TRBJ2-3; 15 nucleotides align to TRBD2. The germline gives CDR1 DFQATT, CDR2 SNEGSKA (reference sequence). The V gene end was trimmed by 6 bases and the J gene end by 2 bases; junction bases not matched to a gene: 6. The CDR3 spans 16 residues. CDR3 coding DNA: TGCAGTGCCCCAGGACTAGCGGGGGGGTCCACAGATACGCAGTATTTT. Encoded protein: CSAPGLAGGSTDTQYF.

This clonotype turned up a few times. V usage is TRBV7-2 and J usage is TRBJ1-5; 8 positions agree with TRBD1. CDR3 size: 14 residues. Looked up from germline, CDR1 is SGHTA and CDR2 is FQGNSA. J lost 9 bases, V lost 5 bases, and 9 bases had no gene match. CDR3: CASSQGTGISPQHF. DNA of the CDR3: TGTGCCAGCAGCCAAGGGACAGGCATATCGCCCCAGCATTTT.

This clonotype was seen only a few times. The chain combines TRBV7-2 with TRBJ2-5; D is possibly TRBD1 (6 bases). There are 15 residues in the CDR3. The V end lost 4 bases, the J end lost 3 bases, and 15 bases lay between the germline ends. The germline V gene has CDR1 SGHTA and CDR2 FQGNSA. The CDR3 DNA sequence: TGTGCCAGCAGCTATCCAGGGGCCATGAAAGAGACCCAGTACTTC. It yields the protein CASSYPGAMKETQYF.

This clonotype appeared many times. The chain has TRBV7-9 and TRBJ2-1, with unresolved D. The CDR3 totals 15 residues. Germline V gene sequence: CDR1 SEHNR, CDR2 FQNEAQ (reference sequence). V lost 2 bases and J 0 bases, leaving 8 bases between the germline ends. CDR3 nucleotides: TGTGCCAGCAGCTTAAGCGAAAGCTCCTACAATGAGCAGTTCTTC. Amino acids: CASSLSESSYNEQFF.

This sequence joins TRBV30 and TRBJ1-2; no definite D call. Germline V lookup: CDR1 GTSNPN, CDR2 SVGIG (reference sequence). Trimming stripped 1 base from V and 3 bases from J, with 6 bases between. The CDR3 runs to 12 residues. As DNA, the CDR3 is TGTGCCTGGAGTGGTTATTACTATGGCTACACCTTC. It codes for CAWSGYYYGYTF.

This clonotype was observed a few times. The CDR3 nucleotides read TGTGCCAGCAGCGTCAACCAGCGGGATTTAACAGATACGCAGTATTTT. Residues: CASSVNQRDLTDTQYF. The J gene is TRBJ2-3, the V gene TRBV11-2, with 7 bases lining up with TRBD2. The CDR3 runs to 16 residues. Germline V gene sequence: CDR1 SGHAT, CDR2 FQNNGV. V dropped 5 bases and J dropped 3; count of bases not matched to a gene: 11.

There are many counts of this clonotype. The V and J genes are TRBV6-2 or TRBV6-3 and TRBJ1-1; D is undetermined. Trimming took off 7 bases at V and 0 bases at J, with 15 bases between the two ends. The CDR3 is 15 amino acids. CDR1 MNHEY and CDR2 SVGEGT come from the germline V gene. The DNA of the CDR3 is TGTGCCAGCACTCTAAATTTCATCATGAACACTGAAGCTTTCTTT. Protein product: CASTLNFIMNTEAFF.

In this sample, this clonotype turned up many times. The J gene is TRBJ2-5, the V gene TRBV27; TRBD2 might be the D (7 bases). Trimming stripped 3 bases from V and 3 bases from J, with 14 bases between. Germline V gene lookup returns CDR1 MNHEY and CDR2 SMNVEV (reference sequence). The CDR3 runs to 15 residues. The CDR3 DNA is TGTGCCAGCAGTTTGGTTGCGGGGGCCAAAGAGACCCAGTACTTC. Its protein is CASSLVAGAKETQYF.

This clonotype was picked up a small number of times. This chain uses TRBV7-2 with TRBJ2-1, with D uncertain. The CDR3 is made up of 15 amino acids. Trimming took 2 bases from V and 0 from J, leaving 8 bases between them. Looked up from germline, CDR1 is SGHTA and CDR2 is FQGNSA. The CDR3 bases are TGTGCCAGCAGCTTAATCCCGAGCTCCTACAATGAGCAGTTCTTC. This gives the protein CASSLIPSSYNEQFF. The variable domain in full, completed from reference TRBV7-2 and TRBJ2-1, reads GAGVSQSPSNKVTEKGKDVELRCDPISGHTALYWYRQSLGQGLEFLIYFQGNSAPDKSGLPSDRFSAERTGGSVSTLTIQRTQQEDSAVYLCASSLIPSSYNEQFFGPGTRLTVL.

The genes are TRBV15 and TRBJ2-1, with D possibly matching TRBD2 (7 bases). The germline gives CDR1 LNHNV, CDR2 YYDKDF (reference sequence). Trimming took 4 bases from V and 10 from J, leaving 17 bases between them. The CDR3 is 14 residues long. CDR3 nucleotide sequence: TGTGCCACCAGCACCAGAGGGGGGGATTGGGAGCAGTTCTTC. Translated: CATSTRGGDWEQFF.